These T cell receptor beta chains were read from a single sample in a study of ipilimumab plus nivolumab after autologous stem cell transplantation. Libraries were prepared by immunoSEQ multiplex PCR; TCRdb keeps only in-frame clonotypes and omits some of them. Altogether around 15,000 clones are present, 80% being singletons, with the ten largest covering about 9.4%. Material: PBMCs, obtained in a trial of ipilimumab plus nivolumab as post-transplant consolidation. The receptor source for this set is a male donor with diffuse large B-cell lymphoma. The CDR3 runs from the conserved cysteine through the conserved F or W. The order of the fields is J gene, D gene, clone size, V gene, CDR3 protein, CDR3 DNA. A D gene is named only where the DNA matches it firmly. The size field is filled for only some rows; it gives once, few, many or a size class.

j_call: TRBJ2-7
d_call: NA
clone_size: medium-sized
v_call: TRBV2
cdr3_aa: CASTGSYEQYF
cdr3_nt: TGTGCCAGCACCGGGAGCTACGAGCAGTACTTC

j_call: TRBJ1-4
d_call: NA
clone_size: NA
v_call: TRBV4-3
cdr3_aa: CASSQGHATNEKLFF
cdr3_nt: TGCGCCAGCAGCCAAGGCCACGCAACTAATGAAAAACTGTTTTTT

j_call: TRBJ1-4
d_call: NA
clone_size: NA
v_call: TRBV5-5
cdr3_aa: CASSDSATNEKLFF
cdr3_nt: TGTGCCAGCAGCGACAGTGCAACTAATGAAAAACTGTTTTTT

j_call: TRBJ1-2
d_call: NA
clone_size: NA
v_call: TRBV28
cdr3_aa: CASSFPPNYGYTF
cdr3_nt: TGTGCCAGCAGTTTTCCCCCGAACTATGGCTACACCTTC

j_call: TRBJ2-1
d_call: TRBD2
clone_size: few
v_call: TRBV19
cdr3_aa: CASSTGSAGGRSEQFF
cdr3_nt: TGTGCCAGTAGTACCGGGAGCGCGGGGGGGCGGAGTGAGCAGTTCTTC

j_call: TRBJ1-6
d_call: NA
clone_size: NA
v_call: TRBV6-1
cdr3_aa: CASSGFRPDYSPLHF
cdr3_nt: TGTGCCAGCAGCGGGTTTAGGCCGGACTACTCACCCCTCCACTTT

j_call: TRBJ2-3
d_call: TRBD2
clone_size: few
v_call: TRBV7-9
cdr3_aa: CASRPPIAGETTDTQYF
cdr3_nt: TGTGCCAGCAGGCCACCCATAGCGGGGGAGACCACAGATACGCAGTATTTT

j_call: TRBJ2-5
d_call: NA
clone_size: NA
v_call: TRBV5-1
cdr3_aa: CATRQEPQETQYF
cdr3_nt: TGCGCCACACGACAGGAGCCTCAAGAGACCCAGTACTTC

j_call: TRBJ2-7
d_call: NA
clone_size: NA
v_call: TRBV7-2
cdr3_aa: CASSLVYEQYF
cdr3_nt: TGTGCCAGCAGCTTAGTCTACGAGCAGTACTTC

j_call: TRBJ1-1
d_call: NA
clone_size: few
v_call: TRBV5-6
cdr3_aa: CASSLRSDTNTEAFF
cdr3_nt: TGTGCCAGCAGCTTGCGCTCGGACACCAACACTGAAGCTTTCTTT

j_call: TRBJ2-1
d_call: TRBD2
clone_size: medium-sized
v_call: TRBV4-2
cdr3_aa: CASSTRSSGTSSDEQFF
cdr3_nt: TGTGCCAGCAGCACCCGTAGTTCCGGGACTAGCTCTGATGAGCAGTTCTTC

j_call: TRBJ1-3
d_call: NA
clone_size: NA
v_call: TRBV21-1
cdr3_aa: CASSQGGTGVSGNTIYF
cdr3_nt: TGTGCCAGCAGCCAAGGCGGGACAGGGGTCTCTGGAAACACCATATATTTT

j_call: TRBJ2-7
d_call: NA
clone_size: few
v_call: TRBV6-6
cdr3_aa: CASHAGQSYEQYF
cdr3_nt: TGTGCCAGCCACGCGGGACAGAGCTACGAGCAGTACTTC

j_call: TRBJ2-1
d_call: NA
clone_size: NA
v_call: TRBV5-1
cdr3_aa: CASSLGQSSYNEQFF
cdr3_nt: TGCGCCAGCAGCTTGGGGCAGAGCTCCTACAATGAGCAGTTCTTC

j_call: TRBJ2-7
d_call: TRBD2
clone_size: NA
v_call: TRBV5-5
cdr3_aa: CASSLVPSGEQYF
cdr3_nt: TGTGCCAGCAGCCTCGTCCCTAGCGGCGAGCAGTACTTC

j_call: TRBJ2-1
d_call: NA
clone_size: NA
v_call: TRBV5-1
cdr3_aa: CASSLDGRDGGEQFF
cdr3_nt: TGCGCCAGCTCCCTCGACGGAAGGGATGGAGGTGAGCAGTTCTTC

j_call: TRBJ2-1
d_call: NA
clone_size: NA
v_call: TRBV11-3
cdr3_aa: CASSLRRRPFF
cdr3_nt: TGTGCCAGCAGCTTGAGACGGAGACCGTTCTTC

j_call: TRBJ2-1
d_call: NA
clone_size: few
v_call: TRBV9
cdr3_aa: CASSEEGGQYNEQFF
cdr3_nt: TGTGCCAGCAGCGAGGAGGGCGGACAGTACAATGAGCAGTTCTTC

j_call: TRBJ1-3
d_call: NA
clone_size: NA
v_call: TRBV18
cdr3_aa: CASSPSPVASGNTIYF
cdr3_nt: TGTGCCAGCTCACCATCCCCTGTCGCGTCTGGAAACACCATATATTTT

j_call: TRBJ2-1
d_call: NA
clone_size: once
v_call: TRBV7-2
cdr3_aa: CASSLGGFGIEQFF
cdr3_nt: TGTGCCAGCAGCTTGGGGGGTTTTGGGATTGAGCAGTTCTTC

j_call: TRBJ1-1
d_call: NA
clone_size: NA
v_call: TRBV13
cdr3_aa: CASSLRSPRDTEAFF
cdr3_nt: TGTGCCAGCAGCTTAAGGTCCCCTCGGGACACTGAAGCTTTCTTT

j_call: TRBJ2-7
d_call: NA
clone_size: NA
v_call: TRBV27
cdr3_aa: CASSVNRDSYEQYF
cdr3_nt: TGTGCCAGCAGTGTAAACAGGGATTCCTACGAGCAGTACTTC

j_call: TRBJ1-3
d_call: NA
clone_size: NA
v_call: TRBV18
cdr3_aa: CASSPQYSGNTIYF
cdr3_nt: TGTGCCAGCTCACCGCAATACTCTGGAAACACCATATATTTT

j_call: TRBJ1-2
d_call: NA
clone_size: NA
v_call: TRBV6-6
cdr3_aa: CASSSRVIYGYTF
cdr3_nt: TGTGCCAGCAGTTCGCGGGTCATCTATGGCTACACCTTC

j_call: TRBJ1-4
d_call: NA
clone_size: NA
v_call: TRBV4-1
cdr3_aa: CASSYPSQDLSEKLFF
cdr3_nt: TGCGCCAGCAGCTACCCGAGCCAGGACCTCTCCGAAAAACTGTTTTTT

j_call: TRBJ1-6
d_call: NA
clone_size: once
v_call: TRBV27
cdr3_aa: CASSPLEDNSPLHF
cdr3_nt: TGTGCCAGCAGCCCCCTGGAGGATAATTCACCCCTCCACTTT

j_call: TRBJ2-3
d_call: NA
clone_size: NA
v_call: TRBV11-2
cdr3_aa: CASSPPGADTQYF
cdr3_nt: TGTGCCAGCAGCCCCCCGGGGGCGGATACGCAGTATTTT

j_call: TRBJ1-1
d_call: NA
clone_size: NA
v_call: TRBV6-1
cdr3_aa: CASITLNQGAEAFF
cdr3_nt: TGTGCCAGCATCACCTTAAATCAGGGCGCTGAAGCTTTCTTT

j_call: TRBJ2-2
d_call: TRBD2
clone_size: NA
v_call: TRBV5-1
cdr3_aa: CASSRLRIASGAHGHRGAVF
cdr3_nt: TGCGCCAGCAGCCGTTTGCGTATTGCTAGCGGGGCTCACGGACACCGGGGAGCTGTTTTT

j_call: TRBJ2-5
d_call: TRBD2
clone_size: NA
v_call: TRBV6-6
cdr3_aa: CASGPGLAGETQYF
cdr3_nt: TGTGCCAGCGGCCCGGGACTAGCGGGAGAGACCCAGTACTTC

j_call: TRBJ2-2
d_call: TRBD2
clone_size: NA
v_call: TRBV14
cdr3_aa: CASRNSGGSTGELFF
cdr3_nt: TGTGCCAGCAGAAATAGCGGGGGGAGCACCGGGGAGCTGTTTTTT

j_call: TRBJ2-7
d_call: NA
clone_size: NA
v_call: TRBV5-5
cdr3_aa: CASSTAGYEQYF
cdr3_nt: TGTGCCAGCAGCACCGCGGGGTACGAGCAGTACTTC

j_call: TRBJ2-3
d_call: NA
clone_size: NA
v_call: TRBV29-1
cdr3_aa: CSVEVPLGTDTQYF
cdr3_nt: TGCAGCGTTGAAGTACCCCTTGGCACAGATACGCAGTATTTT

j_call: TRBJ1-1
d_call: NA
clone_size: NA
v_call: TRBV4-1
cdr3_aa: CASSLSRGGSMNTEAFF
cdr3_nt: TGCGCCAGCAGCCTTTCGCGAGGGGGGTCCATGAACACTGAAGCTTTCTTT

j_call: TRBJ1-1
d_call: TRBD1
clone_size: NA
v_call: TRBV5-1
cdr3_aa: CASSVRQGGNTEAFF
cdr3_nt: TGCGCCAGCAGCGTAAGACAGGGGGGGAACACTGAAGCTTTCTTT

j_call: TRBJ2-1
d_call: NA
clone_size: NA
v_call: TRBV5-1
cdr3_aa: CASSLMESYNEQFF
cdr3_nt: TGCGCCAGCAGCCTCATGGAATCCTACAATGAGCAGTTCTTC

j_call: TRBJ2-1
d_call: NA
clone_size: once
v_call: TRBV10-3
cdr3_aa: CAISGTGSYNEQFF
cdr3_nt: TGTGCCATCAGTGGGACCGGCTCCTACAATGAGCAGTTCTTC

j_call: TRBJ2-3
d_call: TRBD2
clone_size: NA
v_call: TRBV5-4
cdr3_aa: CASSPKGLAEDTQYF
cdr3_nt: TGTGCCAGCAGCCCAAAGGGGCTAGCGGAAGATACGCAGTATTTT

j_call: TRBJ1-4
d_call: NA
clone_size: NA
v_call: TRBV11-2
cdr3_aa: CASSLDSLNEKLFF
cdr3_nt: TGTGCCAGCAGCCTGGACAGCCTAAATGAAAAACTGTTTTTT

j_call: TRBJ1-3
d_call: NA
clone_size: NA
v_call: TRBV16
cdr3_aa: CASSQSSGGNTIYF
cdr3_nt: TGTGCCAGCAGCCAATCGTCTGGTGGAAACACCATATATTTT

j_call: TRBJ1-2
d_call: TRBD1
clone_size: once
v_call: TRBV5-1
cdr3_aa: CASSLGQGNYGYTF
cdr3_nt: TGCGCCAGCAGCTTGGGACAGGGTAACTATGGCTACACCTTC